This T cell receptor beta chain emerged from a study of control samples from healthy donors and cancer patients. Repertoires were generated with immunoSEQ multiplex PCR, while TCRdb's copy carries only in-frame clones and drops some. The sample yields more than 95,000 clones, around 86% seen once. V shed 5 bases and J shed 2 bases, with 21 bases lying between them. This CDR3 region has 17 residues. Germline V gives CDR1 SEHNR, CDR2 FQNEAQ (reference sequence). The clonotype was recovered from a man aged 40-50 years in good health. This chain connects TRBV7-9 to TRBJ1-1, with D perhaps matching TRBD1 (6 bases). The sample comprised blood. CDR3 DNA: TGTGCCAGCAGCCCGTTAACAGGGCGGACGATTAACACTGAAGCTTTCTTT. Amino acids: CASSPLTGRTINTEAFF.